This TCR beta chain was captured by sequencing in a study of blood T cells in healthy people across ages. Regarding this clonotype: Its antigen is not known.

Study observations and caveats: TCR beta diversity per million T cells fell roughly linearly with age.

With a J-beta primer mix and a sample-barcoded 5' primer, a second PCR ran about 6 to 11 cycles. Each CDR3 protein gets one entry after TCRdb re-called the 5' RACE reads with MiXCR. The repertoire holds fewer than 800,000 distinct CDR3 sequences, with just under 25% as singletons. The CDR3 spans 12 residues. V was trimmed by 6 bases and J by 6 bases, leaving 11 bases between them. These sequences were also reported in another study, on T cells of mothers and their children. In that study: In both related and unrelated pairs, TCR recombination output is shaped similarly by thymic selection.

The receptor was derived from a boy between 10 and 17 years old in good health. Sequencing input: blood. This chain uses TRBV12-3 or TRBV12-4 with TRBJ2-5; TRBD2 might be the D (6 bases). CDR3 in amino acids: CASSAGRQTQYF. DNA for the CDR3: TGTGCCAGCAGCGCAGGGAGGCAGACCCAGTACTTC.